This T cell receptor beta chain was profiled in a study of T cell responses to AZD1222 COVID-19 vaccine. Study-wide findings and caveats: Donor demographics were predominantly white British with a female majority; clonal diversity may be underestimated. Increases in Spike-specific TCR breadth and depth were seen after two AZD1222 doses.

TCRdb's copy holds only in-frame clones and misses some; the assay was immunoSEQ multiplex PCR. Found here are about 110,000 clones, around 87% of them singletons; the top ten hold 4.4%. This clone was seen a few times. Its antigen is as yet unknown. The analysis combined second doses at about 4 or about 12 weeks. The material was peripheral blood, obtained 28 days after the second AZD1222 dose. This clonotype was sampled from an adult who received the AZD1222 COVID-19 vaccine.

CDR3 coding DNA: TGTGCCAGCAGCTTAGCTAGTACGGATAACTATGGCTACACCTTC. Residues: CASSLASTDNYGYTF. The V gene is TRBV7-2, the J gene TRBJ1-2; D ambiguous. CDR1 and CDR2 from the germline V gene are SGHTA and FQGNSA. The CDR3 has 15 amino acids. Trimming removed 0 bases from V and 1 base from J, with 9 bases in between.